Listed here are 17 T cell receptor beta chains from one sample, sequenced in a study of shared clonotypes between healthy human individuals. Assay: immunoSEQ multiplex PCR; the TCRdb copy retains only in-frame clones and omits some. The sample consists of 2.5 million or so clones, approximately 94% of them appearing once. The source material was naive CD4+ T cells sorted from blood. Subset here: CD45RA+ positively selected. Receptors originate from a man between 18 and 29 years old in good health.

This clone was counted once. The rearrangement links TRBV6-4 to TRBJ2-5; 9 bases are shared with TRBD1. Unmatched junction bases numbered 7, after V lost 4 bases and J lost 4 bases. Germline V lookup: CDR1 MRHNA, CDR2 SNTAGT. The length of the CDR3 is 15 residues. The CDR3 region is CASSGETGGGETQYF. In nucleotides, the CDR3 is TGTGCCAGCAGTGGGGAGACAGGGGGAGGAGAGACCCAGTACTTC.

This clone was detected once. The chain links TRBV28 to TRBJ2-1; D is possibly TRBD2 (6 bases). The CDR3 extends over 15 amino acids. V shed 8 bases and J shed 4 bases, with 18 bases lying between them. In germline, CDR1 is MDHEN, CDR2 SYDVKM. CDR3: CASLPAGPRYNEQFF. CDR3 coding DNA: TGTGCCAGCCTTCCCGCGGGACCCAGATACAATGAGCAGTTCTTC. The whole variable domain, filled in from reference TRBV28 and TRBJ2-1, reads DVKVTQSSRYLVKRTGEKVFLECVQDMDHENMFWYRQDPGLGLRLIYFSYDVKMKEKGDIPEGYSVSREKKERFSLILESASTNQTSMYLCASLPAGPRYNEQFFGPGTRLTVL.

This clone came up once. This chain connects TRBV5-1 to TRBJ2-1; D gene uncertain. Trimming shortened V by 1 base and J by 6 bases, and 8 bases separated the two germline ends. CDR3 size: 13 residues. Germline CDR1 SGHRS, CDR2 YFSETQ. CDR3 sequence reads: CASSLMDSNEQFF. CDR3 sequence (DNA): TGCGCCAGCAGCTTGATGGATAGCAATGAGCAGTTCTTC.

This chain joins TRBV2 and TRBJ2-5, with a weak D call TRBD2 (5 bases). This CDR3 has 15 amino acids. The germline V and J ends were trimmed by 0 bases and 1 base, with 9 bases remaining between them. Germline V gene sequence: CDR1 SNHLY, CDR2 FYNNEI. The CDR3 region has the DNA TGTGCCAGCAGTGAAGCGGGCGGGTTCCAAGAGACCCAGTACTTC. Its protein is CASSEAGGFQETQYF.

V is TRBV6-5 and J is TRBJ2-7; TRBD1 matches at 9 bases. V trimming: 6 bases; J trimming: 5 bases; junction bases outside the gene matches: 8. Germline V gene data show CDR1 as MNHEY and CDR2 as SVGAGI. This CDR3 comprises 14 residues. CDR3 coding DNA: TGTGCCAGCAGCCGTGGACAGGGGCGGCACGAGCAGTACTTC. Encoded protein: CASSRGQGRHEQYF.

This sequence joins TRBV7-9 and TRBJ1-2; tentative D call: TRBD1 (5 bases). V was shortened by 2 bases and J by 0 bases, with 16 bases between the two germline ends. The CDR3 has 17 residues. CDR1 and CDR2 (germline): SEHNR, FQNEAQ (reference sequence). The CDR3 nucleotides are TGTGCCAGCAGCTTAAGGGGAGGGGTTCCAGCTAACTATGGCTACACCTTC. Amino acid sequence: CASSLRGGVPANYGYTF.

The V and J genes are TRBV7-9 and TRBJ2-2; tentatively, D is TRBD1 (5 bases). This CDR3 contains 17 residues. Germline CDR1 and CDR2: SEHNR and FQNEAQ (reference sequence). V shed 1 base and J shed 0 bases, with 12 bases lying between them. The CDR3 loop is CASSLDWRRANTGELFF. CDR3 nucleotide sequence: TGTGCCAGCAGCTTAGATTGGCGCAGGGCGAACACCGGGGAGCTGTTTTTT.

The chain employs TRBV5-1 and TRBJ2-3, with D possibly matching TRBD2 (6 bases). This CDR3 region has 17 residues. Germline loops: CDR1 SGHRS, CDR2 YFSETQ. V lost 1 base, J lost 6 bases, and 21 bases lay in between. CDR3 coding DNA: TGCGCCAGCAGCTTGTCCACCGGGGGAGAGCGGTTCGATACGCAGTATTTT. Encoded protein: CASSLSTGGERFDTQYF.

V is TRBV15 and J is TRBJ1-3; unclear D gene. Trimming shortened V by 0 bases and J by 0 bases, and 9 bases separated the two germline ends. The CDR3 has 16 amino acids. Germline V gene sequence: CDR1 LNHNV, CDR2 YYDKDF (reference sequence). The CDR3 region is CATSREGTLSGNTIYF. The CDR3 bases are TGTGCCACCAGCAGAGAGGGTACGCTCTCTGGAAACACCATATATTTT.

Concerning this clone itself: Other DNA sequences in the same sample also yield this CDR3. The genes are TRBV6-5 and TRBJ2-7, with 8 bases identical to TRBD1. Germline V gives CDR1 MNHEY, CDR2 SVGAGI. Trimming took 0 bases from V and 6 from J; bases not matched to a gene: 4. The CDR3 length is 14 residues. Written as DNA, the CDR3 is TGTGCCAGCAGTTACTCCGGACAGGGCGGCGAGCAGTACTTC. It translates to CASSYSGQGGEQYF.

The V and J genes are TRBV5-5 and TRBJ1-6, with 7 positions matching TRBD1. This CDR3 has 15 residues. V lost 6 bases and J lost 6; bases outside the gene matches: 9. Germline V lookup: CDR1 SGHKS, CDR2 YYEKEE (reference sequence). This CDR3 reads CASTPQGLSNSPLHF. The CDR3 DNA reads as TGTGCCAGCACCCCACAGGGGCTCTCTAATTCACCCCTCCACTTT.

CDR3: CASSLPGTSAYEQYF. The CDR3 region has the DNA TGTGCCAGCAGCCTTCCCGGGACTAGCGCGTACGAGCAGTACTTC. The genes are TRBV5-4 and TRBJ2-7, with 10 bases aligning to TRBD2. Germline V CDR1 and CDR2: SGHNT, YYREEE (reference sequence). The CDR3 has 15 residues. The J segment lost 4 bases and the V segment lost 4 bases, leaving 8 bases of the junction unmatched.

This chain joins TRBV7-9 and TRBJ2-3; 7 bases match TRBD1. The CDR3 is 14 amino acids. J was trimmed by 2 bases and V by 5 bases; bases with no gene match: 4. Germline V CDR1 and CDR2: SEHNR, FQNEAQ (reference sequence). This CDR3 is CASSRQGATDTQYF. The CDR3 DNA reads TGTGCCAGCAGCCGACAGGGCGCCACAGATACGCAGTATTTT.

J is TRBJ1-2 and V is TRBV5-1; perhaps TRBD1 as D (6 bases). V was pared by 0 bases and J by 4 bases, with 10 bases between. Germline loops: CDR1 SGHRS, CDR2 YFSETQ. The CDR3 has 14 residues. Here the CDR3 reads CASSLGTRGYGYTF. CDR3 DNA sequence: TGCGCCAGCAGCTTGGGTACCAGGGGCTATGGCTACACCTTC.

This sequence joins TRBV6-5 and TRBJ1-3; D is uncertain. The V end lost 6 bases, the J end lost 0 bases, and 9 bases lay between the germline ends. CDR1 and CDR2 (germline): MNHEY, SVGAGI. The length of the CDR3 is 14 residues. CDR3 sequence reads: CASRTDGSGNTIYF. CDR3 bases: TGTGCCAGCAGGACGGACGGCTCTGGAAACACCATATATTTT.

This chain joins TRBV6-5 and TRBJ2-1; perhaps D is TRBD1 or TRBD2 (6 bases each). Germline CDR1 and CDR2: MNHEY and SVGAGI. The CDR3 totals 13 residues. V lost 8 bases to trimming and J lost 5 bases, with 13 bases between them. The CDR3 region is CASGRGPHNEQFF. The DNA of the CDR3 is TGTGCCAGCGGCCGGGGGCCCCACAATGAGCAGTTCTTC.

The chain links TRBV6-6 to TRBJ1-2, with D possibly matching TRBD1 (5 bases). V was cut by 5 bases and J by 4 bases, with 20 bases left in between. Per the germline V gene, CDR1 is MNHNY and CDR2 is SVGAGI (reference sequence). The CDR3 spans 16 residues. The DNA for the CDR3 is TGTGCCAGCAGTCCTCAGGCGGGGGGGAACTCCTATGGCTACACCTTC. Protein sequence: CASSPQAGGNSYGYTF.